These 21 T cell receptor beta chains were sequenced from one sample in a study of CD8 T cells in ankylosing spondylitis. Via MiXCR, TCRdb re-called the 5' RACE reads, giving one row per CDR3 protein. The sample lists tens of thousands of distinct CDR3 sequences, approximately 10% occurring once. Sequencing was performed on blood, either unsorted or a sorted T cell fraction (not recorded which). The receptors shown here come from a male donor with ankylosing spondylitis or in good health (not recorded which).

The genes are TRBV29-1 and TRBJ1-1; 7 bases match TRBD1. Trimming at V came to 3 bases and at J to 4 bases, leaving 5 bases not matched to a gene. This CDR3 is built from 13 residues. The germline V gene encodes CDR1 SQVTM and CDR2 ANQGSEA. The CDR3 region has the DNA TGCAGCGTTGACCGACAGGGTGGCACTGAAGCTTTCTTT. Its protein product is CSVDRQGGTEAFF.

This clonotype showed up many times. V gene TRBV25-1 combines with J gene TRBJ1-1, with D possibly being TRBD1 (5 bases). There are 13 residues in the CDR3. Per the germline V gene, CDR1 is MGHDK and CDR2 is SYGVNS. V was clipped by 5 bases and J by 5 bases, with 12 bases between them. CDR3 sequence: CASSQGVWTEAFF. CDR3 sequence (DNA): TGTGCCAGCAGTCAAGGGGTTTGGACTGAAGCTTTCTTT. Full variable domain (remainder filled in from reference TRBV25-1 and TRBJ1-1): EADIYQTPRYLVIGTGKKITLECSQTMGHDKMYWYQQDPGMELHLIHYSYGVNSTEKGDLSSESTVSRIRTEHFPLTLESARPSHTSQYLCASSQGVWTEAFFGQGTRLTVV.

Points on this clonotype: This likely comes from a read error, as the CDR3 has no conserved phenylalanine or tryptophan at its end. This chain joins TRBV29-1 and TRBJ2-7, with a tentative D call TRBD1 (5 bases). V lost 2 bases and J lost 7, with 15 bases in between. This CDR3 spans 13 amino acids. Germline assignment: CDR1 SQVTM and CDR2 ANQGSEA. CDR3 nucleotides: TGCAGCGTTGAAAAGGCCCAGGGTGGGGAGCAGTACTTG. It is translated as CSVEKAQGGEQYL.

This clonotype was seen only once. One base away lies a much larger clone, so this may be a sequencing read error. The chain carries TRBV20-1 and TRBJ2-7, with TRBD2 matching over 8 bases. CDR1 and CDR2 (germline): DFQATT, SNEGSKA (reference sequence). V lost 8 bases to trimming and J lost 11 bases; unmatched junction nucleotides: 17. There are 13 residues in the CDR3. The DNA of the CDR3 is TGCAGTACTACAGCTACTAGCGGCGCCCTAGAGTACTTC. Protein product: CSTTATSGALEYF.

The rearrangement uses TRBV7-2 and TRBJ1-2, with D possibly being TRBD1 (5 bases). The germline V gene encodes CDR1 SGHTA and CDR2 FQGNSA. The CDR3 sequence is 15 residues long. V was trimmed by 3 bases and J by 7 bases, leaving 18 bases between them. DNA for the CDR3: TGTGCCAGCAGCTTTATTGGGGCCTCGTTGGGTGGCTACACCTTC. Encoded protein: CASSFIGASLGGYTF.

The gene calls are TRBV2 and TRBJ1-1; tentatively, D is TRBD1 (6 bases). Trimming left V 7 bases short and J 4 bases short, with 10 bases between. The CDR3 runs 12 residues. Germline V lookup: CDR1 SNHLY, CDR2 FYNNEI. CDR3 amino acids: CASKRGATEAFF. CDR3 nucleotide sequence: TGTGCCAGCAAACGGGGGGCCACTGAAGCTTTCTTT.

The table lists this clonotype with a few counts. The chain employs TRBV7-9 and TRBJ1-4, with D unresolved. CDR3 length equals 16 residues. Between the trimmed V and J ends, which lost 3 bases and 0 bases, there was a span of 11 bases. CDR1 is SEHNR, CDR2 FQNEAQ, per germline (reference sequence). CDR3 DNA: TGTGCCAGCAGCTTCACTCCCATGACAACTAATGAAAAACTGTTTTTT. Its protein product is CASSFTPMTTNEKLFF.

This clonotype was observed a few times. The chain links TRBV30 to TRBJ2-3; the match to TRBD2 covers 7 bases. The V and J ends lost 5 bases and 3 bases, in that order; junction bases with no gene match: 5. This CDR3 is 13 amino acids long. CDR1 and CDR2 from the germline V gene are GTSNPN and SVGIG (reference sequence). The DNA of the CDR3 is TGTGCCTGGGTTGTGGGGGGGACAGATACGCAGTATTTT. Protein product: CAWVVGGTDTQYF.

This clonotype was found many times. The chain uses TRBV24-1 and TRBJ2-2; maybe TRBD1 (6 bases). Germline V gene data show CDR1 as KGHDR and CDR2 as SFDVKD. V was pared by 0 bases and J by 5 bases, with 12 bases between. CDR3 length: 16 amino acids. The chain's CDR3 is CATSDLGQGLTGELFF. Written as DNA, the CDR3 is TGTGCCACCAGTGATTTGGGGCAGGGGTTAACCGGGGAGCTGTTTTTT.

This clonotype has just a few counts. The rearrangement joins TRBV6-1 to TRBJ2-6; TRBD1 matches at 7 bases. Germline CDR1 reads MNHNS; CDR2 reads SASEGT. There are 17 residues in the CDR3. V lost 6 bases, J lost 3 bases, and 11 bases stayed unmatched. The CDR3, as DNA: TGTGCCAGCAGGAATGGACAGGCCTCAGGTGGGGCCAACGTCCTGACTTTC. Amino acids: CASRNGQASGGANVLTF.

Worth noting for this clonotype: Germline is not matched at one junction end, which may reflect a read error. The chain combines TRBV12-3 or TRBV12-4 with TRBJ2-3; 12 nucleotides align to TRBD2. CDR3 size: 15 residues. CDR3 loop: CASSSRTSGADRQYF. The CDR3 DNA is TGTGCCAGCAGTTCCAGGACTAGCGGGGCAGATAGGCAGTATTTT.

This clonotype was recorded at least ten times. The chain is built from TRBV20-1 and TRBJ2-3; D may be TRBD1 (6 bases). Trimming cost V 7 bases and J 3 bases, with 8 bases left between them. Germline CDR1 and CDR2: DFQATT and SNEGSKA (reference sequence). CDR3 length: 11 residues. DNA of the CDR3: TGCAGTGTACAGGGAACAGATACGCAGTATTTT. This codes for CSVQGTDTQYF.

This clonotype showed up many times. V usage is TRBV3-1 and J usage is TRBJ1-2; D may be TRBD1 (5 bases). The V end was cut by 0 bases, the J end by 8 bases, with 16 bases between. This CDR3 spans 15 amino acids. In germline, CDR1 is LGHDT, CDR2 YNNKEL (reference sequence). CDR3: CASSQDPGTSEGYTF. For the CDR3, the DNA is TGTGCCAGCAGCCAAGATCCGGGGACCAGTGAAGGCTACACCTTC. The full variable domain, its missing parts supplied by reference TRBV3-1 and TRBJ1-2, is DTAVSQTPKYLVTQMGNDKSIKCEQNLGHDTMYWYKQDSKKFLKIMFSYNNKELIINETVPNRFSPKSPDKAHLNLHINSLELGDSAVYFCASSQDPGTSEGYTFGSGTRLTVV.

This clonotype has a count of ten or more. The genes are TRBV20-1 and TRBJ2-1; the D gene is possibly TRBD1 (6 bases). V lost 3 bases, J lost 4 bases, and 13 bases lay in between. The CDR3 extends over 14 amino acids. Germline V gene sequence: CDR1 DFQATT, CDR2 SNEGSKA (reference sequence). CDR3 protein: CSARPLTGYNEQFF. CDR3 in DNA: TGCAGTGCTAGGCCCCTGACAGGTTACAATGAGCAGTTCTTC.

This clonotype was seen a few times. The V gene is TRBV2, the J gene TRBJ2-3; D call uncertain. CDR3 size: 11 residues. V was shortened by 3 bases and J by 8 bases, with 6 bases between the two germline ends. Germline V gene lookup returns CDR1 SNHLY and CDR2 FYNNEI. This CDR3 reads CASSELGTQYF. The CDR3 nucleotides read TGTGCCAGCAGTGAGTTGGGTACGCAGTATTTT.

This clonotype ranks as medium-sized. DNA for the CDR3: TGTGCCAGCAGTTTCGGACTAGCCGCGACCCAGTACTTC. Encoded protein: CASSFGLAATQYF. The rearrangement joins TRBV12-3 or TRBV12-4 to TRBJ2-5; 8 positions match TRBD2. The CDR3 has 13 amino acids. Trimming at V came to 3 bases and at J to 7 bases, leaving 4 bases not matched to a gene.

This clonotype came up a few times. With a much larger clone just one base away, this may be a read error. The rearrangement joins TRBV9 to TRBJ1-4; 8 bases agree with TRBD1. The V gene's germline CDR1 is SGDLS and CDR2 YYNGEE. The length of the CDR3 is 15 residues. CDR3 sequence: CGSSVNRGSYEKLFF. Here the CDR3 DNA reads TGTGGCAGCAGCGTTAACAGGGGGTCGTATGAAAAACTGTTTTTT.

This clonotype was recorded at least ten times. The chain has TRBV20-1 and TRBJ2-3; a possible D gene is TRBD1 (5 bases). In germline, CDR1 is DFQATT, CDR2 SNEGSKA (reference sequence). The CDR3 is made up of 11 amino acids. V lost 3 bases and J lost 5, with 6 bases in between. CDR3 DNA sequence: TGCAGTGCTAGTAGGGGAGATACGCAGTATTTT. It yields the protein CSASRGDTQYF.

In nucleotides, the CDR3 is TGTGCCAGCAGCCCCGGGGACGGTCTCGTGGAGACCCAGTACTTC. Translating gives CASSPGDGLVETQYF. V and J are TRBV7-9 and TRBJ2-5; D could derive from TRBD1 or TRBD2 (5 bases each). With 5 bases removed from V and 5 bases from J, the gap between germline ends came to 18 bases. The germline gives CDR1 SEHNR, CDR2 FQNEAQ (reference sequence). The CDR3 has 15 amino acids. The variable domain in full, with the rest retrieved from reference TRBV7-9 and TRBJ2-5, is DTGVSQNPRHKITKRGQNVTFRCDPISEHNRLYWYRQTLGQGPEFLTYFQNEAQLEKSRLLSDRFSAERPKGSFSTLEIQRTEQGDSAMYLCASSPGDGLVETQYFGPGTRLLVL.

V gene TRBV3-1 combines with J gene TRBJ2-1, with 10 bases matching TRBD2. Germline assignment: CDR1 LGHDT and CDR2 YNNKEL (reference sequence). The J segment lost 0 bases and the V segment lost 11 bases, leaving 16 bases of the junction unmatched. The CDR3 is 18 residues long. CDR3 DNA sequence: TGTGCCTTCAGTCCGACTAGCGGGCCTCCTAGCTCCTACAATGAGCAGTTCTTC. This encodes CAFSPTSGPPSSYNEQFF.

This clonotype was counted between two and nine times. CDR3 bases: TGTGCCAGCTCACCACTTGCAGGGCTGGATGAGCAGTTCTTC. This gives the protein CASSPLAGLDEQFF. V and J are TRBV18 and TRBJ2-1, with D possibly matching TRBD1 (5 bases). The CDR3 totals 14 residues. In germline, CDR1 is KGHSH, CDR2 LQKENI. Trimming left V 1 base short and J 8 bases short, with 12 bases between. The whole variable domain, remainder taken from reference TRBV18 and TRBJ2-1, is NAGVMQNPRHLVRRRGQEARLRCSPMKGHSHVYWYRQLPEEGLKFMVYLQKENIIDESGMPKERFSAEFPKEGPSILRIQQVVRGDSAAYFCASSPLAGLDEQFFGPGTRLTVL.